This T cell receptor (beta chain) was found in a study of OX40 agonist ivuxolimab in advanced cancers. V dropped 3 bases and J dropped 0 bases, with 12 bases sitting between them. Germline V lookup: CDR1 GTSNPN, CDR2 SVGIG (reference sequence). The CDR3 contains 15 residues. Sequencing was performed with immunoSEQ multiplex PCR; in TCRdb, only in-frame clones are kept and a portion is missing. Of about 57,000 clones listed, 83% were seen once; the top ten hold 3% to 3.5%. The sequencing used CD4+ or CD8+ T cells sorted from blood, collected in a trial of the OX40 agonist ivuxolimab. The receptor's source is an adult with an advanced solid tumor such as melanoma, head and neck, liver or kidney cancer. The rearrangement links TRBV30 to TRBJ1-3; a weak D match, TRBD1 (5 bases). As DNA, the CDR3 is TGTGCCTGGAGCCCGGGACCTGTCTCTGGAAACACCATATATTTT. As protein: CAWSPGPVSGNTIYF.